The 9 T cell receptor beta chains in this list originate from one sample, sequenced in a study of T cells after posttransplantation cyclophosphamide. Busulfan-fludarabine conditioning, marrow transplant, and cyclophosphamide on days +3 and +4 were administered. Using immunoSEQ multiplex PCR, the repertoire was profiled, and TCRdb retains in-frame clones only, with some absent. The profile covers some 11,000 clones, none occurring a single time. Source: PBMCs, taken after allogeneic stem cell transplant with posttransplant cyclophosphamide. The receptors were gathered from a female patient in her forties who received an allogeneic stem cell transplant from a related donor, was CMV-positive, and had acute GVHD only. Some of the T cells might come from the graft donor.

This clone was detected ten times or more. The chain recombines TRBV2 with TRBJ1-5; 9 bases are shared with TRBD1. J was trimmed by 7 bases and V by 5 bases; bases with no gene match: 6. The CDR3 contains 14 residues. Germline CDR1 is SNHLY and CDR2 is FYNNEI. The CDR3 protein is CASSRTGQGQPQHF. The CDR3 bases are TGTGCCAGCAGTAGAACCGGACAGGGGCAGCCCCAGCATTTT.

This clone was seen at least ten times. J is TRBJ1-3 and V is TRBV5-1; tentatively, D is TRBD1 (6 bases). V shed 3 bases and J shed 0 bases, with 13 bases lying between them. This CDR3 is 16 amino acids long. From germline, CDR1 is SGHRS and CDR2 YFSETQ. CDR3 sequence: CASSWSGVVSGNTIYF. For the CDR3, the DNA is TGCGCCAGCAGCTGGTCAGGGGTCGTCTCTGGAAACACCATATATTTT.

This clone has a count of ten or more. V usage is TRBV29-1 and J usage is TRBJ2-1; 10 nucleotides match TRBD1. Germline CDR1 SQVTM, CDR2 ANQGSEA. Unmatched junction bases numbered 3, after V lost 6 bases and J lost 7 bases. The CDR3 length is 12 residues. This CDR3 is CSVQGQGNEQFF. CDR3 DNA: TGCAGCGTGCAGGGACAGGGGAATGAGCAGTTCTTC.

The chain has TRBV19 and TRBJ2-1; tentatively, D is TRBD1 (5 bases). CDR3 length equals 15 residues. Germline values: CDR1 LNHDA, CDR2 SQIVND (reference sequence). The V end was cut by 1 base, the J end by 5 bases, with 12 bases between. CDR3 protein: CASSIVSGPHNEQFF. The CDR3 DNA is TGTGCCAGTAGTATAGTGTCAGGGCCCCACAATGAGCAGTTCTTC.

This clone has ten or more counts. The rearrangement uses TRBV18 and TRBJ2-1; D remains unclear. The CDR3 consists of 15 residues. Germline V gene data show CDR1 as KGHSH and CDR2 as LQKENI. Trimming took 2 bases from V and 0 from J, leaving 8 bases between them. The CDR3 region is CASSPTVSSYNEQFF. The CDR3 DNA reads as TGTGCCAGCTCACCAACAGTTAGCTCCTACAATGAGCAGTTCTTC.

This clone occurred many times. The gene calls are TRBV5-1 and TRBJ2-1; D uncertain. Germline-derived CDR1 and CDR2 are SGHRS and YFSETQ. V was cut by 0 bases and J by 3 bases, with 10 bases left in between. The CDR3 spans 15 residues. Here the CDR3 reads CASSLVGSGYNEQFF. CDR3 sequence (DNA): TGCGCCAGCAGCTTGGTGGGCTCAGGCTACAATGAGCAGTTCTTC.

This clone has ten or more counts. The chain links TRBV27 to TRBJ2-5; 11 bases fit TRBD2. Germline CDR1 MNHEY, CDR2 SMNVEV (reference sequence). This CDR3 has 18 amino acids. V shed 4 bases, J shed 4 bases, and the junction held 14 bases outside the gene matches. The CDR3, as DNA: TGTGCCAGCAGTTCTATAAAATCCCTAGCGGGGGGCGGAGAGACCCAGTACTTC. It encodes CASSSIKSLAGGGETQYF.

This clone was detected many times. This sequence joins TRBV14 and TRBJ1-1; TRBD1 aligns across 11 bases. Looked up from germline, CDR1 is SGHDN and CDR2 is FVKESK. The CDR3 loop spans 17 amino acids. V lost 2 bases to trimming and J lost 6 bases; unmatched junction nucleotides: 11. The CDR3 nucleotides are TGTGCCAGCAGCCAACGATCATTCCGGGACAGGGGGTCTGAAGCTTTCTTT. Translation: CASSQRSFRDRGSEAFF.

This clone was counted at least ten times. This chain joins TRBV14 and TRBJ2-7, with D possibly TRBD2 on 5 matching bases. Germline V gene sequence: CDR1 SGHDN, CDR2 FVKESK. The CDR3 spans 15 residues. Trimming removed 0 bases from V and 7 bases from J, with 16 bases in between. CDR3 region: CASSQDLGRAGEQYF. The CDR3 nucleotides read TGTGCCAGCAGCCAAGATCTGGGCCGGGCGGGTGAGCAGTACTTC.